The rows below give T cell receptor beta chains drawn from one sample of a study of control samples from healthy donors and cancer patients. The data were produced by immunoSEQ multiplex PCR, yet TCRdb's version contains in-frame clones alone and is incomplete. The sample has more than 75,000 clones, approximately 90% seen once. Sequencing was done on a sample of PBMCs. All receptors derive from a woman aged 60-75 years with head and neck cancer. CDR3s include the opening cysteine and the closing phenylalanine or tryptophan. The order of the fields is D gene, clone size, J gene, V gene, CDR3 DNA, CDR3 protein. The D gene is left open where the match is weak. Clone size appears in some rows only: once, few, many, or a class for an expanded clone.

d_gene: .; abundance: .; j_gene: TRBJ1-6; v_gene: TRBV5-1; CDR3nt: TGCGCCAGCAGCTTGGATAGCTCCTATAATTCACCCCTCCACTTT; CDR3aa: CASSLDSSYNSPLHF
d_gene: TRBD1; abundance: .; j_gene: TRBJ1-1; v_gene: TRBV4-2; CDR3nt: TGTGCCAGCAGCCGGGAAGGGACAGTTGAAGCTTTCTTT; CDR3aa: CASSREGTVEAFF
d_gene: .; abundance: .; j_gene: TRBJ2-3; v_gene: TRBV6-4; CDR3nt: TGTGCCAGCAGTGACAGGGGTACAGATACGCAGTATTTT; CDR3aa: CASSDRGTDTQYF
d_gene: TRBD1; abundance: once; j_gene: TRBJ1-1; v_gene: TRBV7-9; CDR3nt: TGTGCCAGCAGCGATCGGACAGGCACTGAAGCTTTCTTT; CDR3aa: CASSDRTGTEAFF
d_gene: .; abundance: once; j_gene: TRBJ2-1; v_gene: TRBV5-4; CDR3nt: TGTGCCAGCAGCTCTCCGGGACTCCGGGCTAATGAGCAGTTCTTC; CDR3aa: CASSSPGLRANEQFF
d_gene: TRBD2; abundance: .; j_gene: TRBJ2-1; v_gene: TRBV6-5; CDR3nt: TGTGCCAGCAGTTACTCGAGGAGCGGGGAGGGGAATGAGCAGTTCTTC; CDR3aa: CASSYSRSGEGNEQFF
d_gene: TRBD1; abundance: .; j_gene: TRBJ1-5; v_gene: TRBV28; CDR3nt: TGTGCCAGCAGTTACTCCGGGACAGGTAATCAGCCCCAGCATTTT; CDR3aa: CASSYSGTGNQPQHF
d_gene: .; abundance: .; j_gene: TRBJ1-3; v_gene: TRBV9; CDR3nt: TGTGCCAGCAGCACTGCTAACTCTGGAAACACCATATATTTT; CDR3aa: CASSTANSGNTIYF
d_gene: TRBD1; abundance: once; j_gene: TRBJ2-4; v_gene: TRBV5-8; CDR3nt: TGTGCCAGCAGTCAAGACAGGGGGAGGAACATTCAGTACTTC; CDR3aa: CASSQDRGRNIQYF
d_gene: .; abundance: .; j_gene: TRBJ1-6; v_gene: TRBV7-9; CDR3nt: TGTGCCAGCAGCTTCCGGGGTCTCCTTAATTCACCCCTCCACTTT; CDR3aa: CASSFRGLLNSPLHF
d_gene: .; abundance: once; j_gene: TRBJ1-2; v_gene: TRBV15; CDR3nt: TGTGCCACCAGCAGATTAGACAGGTCTGACGGCTACACCTTC; CDR3aa: CATSRLDRSDGYTF
d_gene: .; abundance: .; j_gene: TRBJ2-3; v_gene: TRBV2; CDR3nt: TGTGCCAGCAGTCTTAGTCGAGCGGGCACAGATACGCAGTATTTT; CDR3aa: CASSLSRAGTDTQYF
d_gene: TRBD1; abundance: .; j_gene: TRBJ2-7; v_gene: TRBV10-3; CDR3nt: TGTGCCACCCGACAGGGGGGAACAACAGGGAACCTTCTCGTAAGCGAGCAGTACTTC; CDR3aa: CATRQGGTTGNLLVSEQYF
d_gene: .; abundance: .; j_gene: TRBJ1-6; v_gene: TRBV6-6; CDR3nt: TGTGCCAGCACAACCTACCCGGGACGCTTGGATTCACCCCTCCACTTT; CDR3aa: CASTTYPGRLDSPLHF
d_gene: .; abundance: .; j_gene: TRBJ1-5; v_gene: TRBV7-6; CDR3nt: TGTGCCAGCAGCTTATCCTCGCATCGCGGCGGCAATCAGCCCCAGCATTTT; CDR3aa: CASSLSSHRGGNQPQHF
d_gene: .; abundance: once; j_gene: TRBJ1-2; v_gene: TRBV4-3; CDR3nt: TGCGCCAGCAGCCAAGAGTTATTAACAGGCAGCTACACCTTC; CDR3aa: CASSQELLTGSYTF
d_gene: TRBD2; abundance: .; j_gene: TRBJ2-5; v_gene: TRBV18; CDR3nt: TGTGCCAGCTCATCAAGCGGGACCCAAGAGACCCAGTACTTC; CDR3aa: CASSSSGTQETQYF
d_gene: .; abundance: .; j_gene: TRBJ1-1; v_gene: TRBV6-5; CDR3nt: TGTGCCAGCACCTCTCTCAGGGGTACAACTGAAGCTTTCTTT; CDR3aa: CASTSLRGTTEAFF
d_gene: .; abundance: .; j_gene: TRBJ1-5; v_gene: TRBV28; CDR3nt: TGTGCCAGCAGGCGTGGGTATCAGCCCCAGCATTTT; CDR3aa: CASRRGYQPQHF
d_gene: .; abundance: .; j_gene: TRBJ2-2; v_gene: TRBV7-8; CDR3nt: TGTGCCAGCAGCCAGGGACCCGGGGAGCTGTTTTTT; CDR3aa: CASSQGPGELFF
d_gene: TRBD1; abundance: .; j_gene: TRBJ1-1; v_gene: TRBV3-1/TRBV3-2; CDR3nt: TGTGCCAGCAGCCTTGACAGGGACACTGAAGCTTTCTTT; CDR3aa: CASSLDRDTEAFF
d_gene: .; abundance: once; j_gene: TRBJ2-7; v_gene: TRBV20-1; CDR3nt: TGCAGTGCTAGTGGAGGCAAATCCTACGAGCAGTACTTC; CDR3aa: CSASGGKSYEQYF
d_gene: TRBD1; abundance: .; j_gene: TRBJ1-2; v_gene: TRBV6-5; CDR3nt: TGTGCCAGCAGCCGGGGACAGAAGCAACCCTATGGCTACACCTTC; CDR3aa: CASSRGQKQPYGYTF
d_gene: .; abundance: .; j_gene: TRBJ2-7; v_gene: TRBV7-6; CDR3nt: TGTGCCAGCAGCCCCTGGGGGGACTTCTCGTCCTACGAGCAGTACTTC; CDR3aa: CASSPWGDFSSYEQYF
d_gene: TRBD1; abundance: .; j_gene: TRBJ2-1; v_gene: TRBV6-5; CDR3nt: TGTGCCAGCAGGCACAGGGGCTCCCTAGATGAGCAGTTCTTC; CDR3aa: CASRHRGSLDEQFF
d_gene: TRBD1; abundance: once; j_gene: TRBJ2-1; v_gene: TRBV28; CDR3nt: TGTGCCAGCAGTTTTCCGGGACAGGGGAACAATGAGCAGTTCTTC; CDR3aa: CASSFPGQGNNEQFF
d_gene: .; abundance: .; j_gene: TRBJ2-5; v_gene: TRBV20-1; CDR3nt: TGCAGTGCTAGTGTGGCAGGGGTCCAAGAGACCCAGTACTTC; CDR3aa: CSASVAGVQETQYF
d_gene: TRBD2; abundance: .; j_gene: TRBJ2-7; v_gene: TRBV28; CDR3nt: TGTGCCAGCAGCCTTACTACTAGCGAAAGAGCCTACGAGCAGTACTTC; CDR3aa: CASSLTTSERAYEQYF
d_gene: .; abundance: .; j_gene: TRBJ2-2; v_gene: TRBV18; CDR3nt: TGTGCCAGCTCATCAATGACCAGGAACACCGGGGAGCTGTTTTTT; CDR3aa: CASSSMTRNTGELFF
d_gene: .; abundance: .; j_gene: TRBJ1-6; v_gene: TRBV5-4; CDR3nt: TGTGCCAGCAGCCCCGGGGCGGATTCACCCCTCCACTTT; CDR3aa: CASSPGADSPLHF
d_gene: .; abundance: .; j_gene: TRBJ2-7; v_gene: TRBV7-6; CDR3nt: TGTGCCAGCAGCCCAGTCGGGGGAACCACCTACGAGCAGTACTTC; CDR3aa: CASSPVGGTTYEQYF
d_gene: TRBD1; abundance: .; j_gene: TRBJ1-4; v_gene: TRBV4-1; CDR3nt: TGCGCCAGCAGCCAAGACCTGACAGGGAGTGAAAAACTGTTTTTT; CDR3aa: CASSQDLTGSEKLFF